This T cell receptor (beta chain) originates from a study of cytomegalovirus exposure and HLA in healthy donors (dated by TCRdb to 2015 to 2018). About the full investigation: According to an earlier analysis of around 600 of the donors, about 190 million T cells yielded 117 million unique TCR beta sequences and approximately 280 Gb of sequence data. An early release that covered about 600 HLA-typed donors contained approximately 300 gigabases of sequencing data and around 85 million unique TCR sequences. Of the 398 genotyped donors, approximately 83% fell in the genetic ancestry cluster associated with self-reported Caucasian donors. The study aimed to test whether cataloging public T cell receptors could reveal signatures of past pathogen exposure. Using immunosequencing, the study profiled T cell repertoires from 550 to 750 subjects and related those repertoires to cytomegalovirus serostatus. Besides the first cohort of 666 subjects, a separate validation cohort made up of around 120 different subjects was used. To predict cytomegalovirus infection status, the study brought together high-throughput TCR immunosequencing, statistical association of individual TCRs with disease status, and machine learning. A later analysis re-examined previously published TCR beta repertoires from more than 550 donors and added high-resolution HLA genotyping to investigate patterns of TCR occurrence. Rather than using new phenotypic data, the later analysis identified candidate immune exposures from TCR beta sequences and from how often those sequences occurred across donors. An earlier analysis of around 640 of the donors used high-throughput TCR beta sequencing to judge whether each TCR beta V gene segment behaved as functional or pseudogenic. Donor age, sex, ethnicity and CMV serostatus were compiled alongside the repertoire data. A later genetic analysis took genome-wide SNP genotypes for about 60% of the roughly 670 donors and used that subset as a discovery cohort. All discovery cohort repertoires had been generated using a single sequencing platform. Both class I and class II loci were covered by HLA typing, at four-digit resolution. The number of typed donors differed by locus: about 629-630 for A, B, C, DRB1 and DQB1; 522 for DQA1; approximately 600 for DPA1; and roughly 470 for DPB1. Four to six DR-DQ haplotypes were handled as single units for association and clustering because linkage in the cohort was strong. Across some 400 genotyped donors of the cohort, an average of about 250,000 unique TCR beta nucleotide sequences per donor were sequenced, and 15% to 20% of those sequences were non-productive.

For this clone: What antigen it recognizes has not been identified. Per-base qualities were not stored, and no clone one base away is much larger.

Study-wide findings and limitations: A later analysis found that TCR association rates varied across HLA loci, with DRB1 alleles showing the most associated TCRs and HLA-C alleles the fewest. Compared with the approximately 710-donor mean, donors in an Asian-associated ancestry cluster had fewer N-insertions in productive TCRs, according to a later genetic analysis. The authors suggested that the approach could potentially be generalized to other disease states and immunological phenotypes. This cohort had only TCR beta chains sequenced, and the lack of alpha or paired-chain data limited which features could be detected. Linkage disequilibrium might explain the correlated functional status among segregating V segments, but an unknown experimental factor could not be excluded. A further reported finding was that TCR beta sequences accurately predicted the HLA-A and HLA-B alleles for most subjects in the first cohort. Because some donors lacked HLA typing at each locus, the association tests relied only on the typed subset. A group of highly shared sequence variants was considered likely to be a technical artifact of the sequencing pipeline. A later analysis found that most CMV-associated TCR beta chains appeared HLA-restricted, with HLA associations seemingly driven largely by CMV exposure. Across donors, most TCR sequences were observed very rarely, whereas some public TCRs were present in many individuals. In vitro tests confirmed that three of the cytomegalovirus-associated TCR beta chains recognize cytomegalovirus antigens. A later genetic analysis associated a missense DCLRE1C variant with V-gene and J-gene trimming of TCR beta chains, and an independent cohort replicated the association. Assigning TCR associations to individual alleles was difficult when HLA alleles, especially DR and DQ, strongly co-occurred. In the study, approximately 160 TCR beta chains were listed as associated with cytomegalovirus. In a later analysis, several top co-occurrence clusters were reported to appear linked to parvovirus B19, influenza, CMV and Epstein-Barr virus. In an earlier analysis of roughly 500 of the donors, most TCR beta V segments appeared in productive rearrangements about 87% or about 30% of the time, broadly matching IMGT annotations. Specific HLA alleles were associated with 16,951 TCR beta sequences at a false discovery rate of 0.05 in a later analysis. The 87-base-pair reads could not distinguish some IMGT-functional V segments, including TRBV6-2 and TRBV6-3, so those segments were excluded. A later analysis found that HLA-associated TCR beta chains were more clonally expanded and had lower generation probabilities than equally common non-associated chains. The only immune exposure information available for the cohort was CMV serostatus. The classifier was reported to diagnose cytomegalovirus status with high specificity and sensitivity in both the original cohort and the validation cohort. Roughly uniform sequencing depth across donors was assumed in presence/absence analyses, although this assumption may not hold. The earlier analysis of 587 of the donors excluded about 16 rarely observed V segments, including chromosome 9 orphons, because counts were too low.

The library was generated by the immunoSEQ multiplex PCR assay. The multiplex PCR relied on a mix of 60 forward primers for TCR Vbeta segments and 13 reverse primers for TCR Jbeta segments. A multiplex PCR assay on genomic DNA amplified the CDR3 region of rearranged TCR beta genes. Amplified TCR beta libraries were sequenced as 87-base-pair reads on the Illumina HiSeq System. Regarding the original processing steps: A later analysis counted 65 million to 90 million unique TCR beta chains across the 640 or so repertoires, and some 11 million of these chains were shared by at least two donors. To remove PCR and sequencing errors, raw reads were error-corrected and collapsed into unique sequences using a nearest-neighbor algorithm that merged closely related sequences. CDR3 sequences were aligned to IMGT reference sequences to assign V, D and J gene segments. Each retained sequence needed at least a six-nucleotide match to both a V gene segment and a J gene segment. A rearrangement counted as productive if the CDR3 had no stop codons and remained in frame with V and J, and every other rearrangement counted as non-productive. CDR3 was defined according to IMGT convention as the region running from the second conserved V-encoded cysteine to the conserved J-encoded phenylalanine. Sequences without an unambiguous match to a single V gene segment were excluded from the earlier analysis of about 600 of the donors. In an earlier analysis of a few hundred of the donors, a V segment was called functional when productive rearrangements were above 56.7%, and segregating when the standard deviation between donors exceeded 5%. A statistical classification framework was developed to diagnose cytomegalovirus status using the catalog of TCR beta chain sequences. A later analysis assigned V and J genes by comparing TCR nucleotide sequences with IMGT/GENE-DB human TR gene sequences. Using the TCRdist pipeline, a later analysis assigned CDR3 sequences along with most-parsimonious VDJ recombination scenarios. A later analysis defined each TCR beta chain by its CDR3 amino acid sequence plus V-gene family, and excluded reads lacking a unique V-gene family. In a later analysis, approximately 590 highly shared, low-generation-probability nucleotide sequences were removed to address suspected cross-contamination and a sequencing artifact. A later analysis calculated a clonal expansion index for each public chain from normalized within-repertoire ranks of inferred template counts. In a later analysis, generation probabilities were computed using a VDJ recombination model fitted to out-of-frame rearrangements, and the results were checked against IGoR. In a later analysis, hypergeometric tests were used to score TCR-TCR, TCR-HLA and TCR-CMV co-occurrence, with a repertoire-size bias correction applied to TCR pairs. In a later analysis, false discovery rates were estimated by permuting HLA or CMV assignments 20 times. A later analysis grouped co-occurring TCRs with DBSCAN, adding TCRdist sequence similarity when clustering within HLA-allele-positive subsets. Repertoires with fewer than 30,000 or more than 120,000 public chains, plus five repertoires with anomalous nucleotide sharing, were excluded from co-occurrence clustering. TCRdb re-hosts the immuneACCESS table, in-frame sequences only. Its copies lack some clones; in the studies checked, an unresolved V gene accounts for under half of them, and the cause for the rest is not known. That table is the source of V, J and clone size, and D and trimming were worked out from the DNA. The sample table contains 100,000 to 150,000 clones; only one count was recorded for around 78% of them. Together, the top ten hold 3.6% of the sample.

Trimming removed 3 bases from V and 6 bases from J, leaving 8 bases between the germline ends. CDR1 and CDR2, per the germline V gene, are SGHTA and FQGNSA. There are 12 amino acids in the CDR3, from cysteine to phenylalanine inclusive. Left in the record is the CDR3 DNA by itself, 36 bases read in frame from the first base. The cohort comprised 710 or so healthy bone marrow donors. All cohort members were sampled while nominally healthy, although unrecorded immune exposures were likely present. The donor tested CMV seronegative and was one of the 352 seronegative cohort members. A peripheral blood sample was collected from each donor, and TCR beta sequencing was performed on peripheral blood mononuclear cells. Genomic DNA was extracted from the blood cell samples with the Qiagen DNeasy Blood Extraction Kit.

The source is a middle-aged man in good health and CMV-seronegative. Specimen: PBMCs. The rearrangement joined TRBV7-2 to TRBJ1-2; a confident D gene designation cannot be given. The CDR3 here reads CASSLGGDGYTF. The sequenced DNA is TGTGCCAGCAGCTTGGGCGGGGATGGCTACACCTTC. The full variable domain, with segments outside the CDR3 supplied by the reference TRBV7-2 and TRBJ1-2 proteins, appears as GAGVSQSPSNKVTEKGKDVELRCDPISGHTALYWYRQSLGQGLEFLIYFQGNSAPDKSGLPSDRFSAERTGGSVSTLTIQRTQQEDSAVYLCASSLGGDGYTFGSGTRLTVV.